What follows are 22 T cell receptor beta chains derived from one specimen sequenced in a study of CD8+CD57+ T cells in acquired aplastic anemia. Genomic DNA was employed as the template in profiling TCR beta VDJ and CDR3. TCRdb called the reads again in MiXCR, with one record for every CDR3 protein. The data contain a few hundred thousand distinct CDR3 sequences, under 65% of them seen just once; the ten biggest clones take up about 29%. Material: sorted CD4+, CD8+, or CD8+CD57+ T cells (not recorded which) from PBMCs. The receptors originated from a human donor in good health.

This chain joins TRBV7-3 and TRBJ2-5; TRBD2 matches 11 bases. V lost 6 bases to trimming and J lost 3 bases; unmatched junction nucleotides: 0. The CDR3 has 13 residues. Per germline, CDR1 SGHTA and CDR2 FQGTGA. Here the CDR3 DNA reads TGTGCCAGCAGGACTAGCGGGGAAGAGACCCAGTACTTC. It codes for CASRTSGEETQYF.

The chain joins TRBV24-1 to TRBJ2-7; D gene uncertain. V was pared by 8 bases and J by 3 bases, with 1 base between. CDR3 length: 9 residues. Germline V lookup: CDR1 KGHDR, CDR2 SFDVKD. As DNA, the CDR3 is TGTGCCACCAACTACGAGCAGTACTTC. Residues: CATNYEQYF.

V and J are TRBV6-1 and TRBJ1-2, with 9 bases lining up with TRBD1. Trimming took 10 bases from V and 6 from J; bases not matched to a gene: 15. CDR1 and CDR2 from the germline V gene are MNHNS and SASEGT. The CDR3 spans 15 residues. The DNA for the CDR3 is TGTGCCATCAGCCCGGGACAGGGAATTGATAATGGCTACACCTTC. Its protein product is CAISPGQGIDNGYTF.

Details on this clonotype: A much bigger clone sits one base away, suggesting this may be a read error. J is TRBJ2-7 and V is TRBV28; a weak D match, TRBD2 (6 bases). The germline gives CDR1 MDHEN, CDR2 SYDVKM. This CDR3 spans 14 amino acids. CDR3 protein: CANSFGRGLYEQYF. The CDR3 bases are TGTGCCAACAGTTTCGGTAGGGGACTCTACGAGCAGTACTTC.

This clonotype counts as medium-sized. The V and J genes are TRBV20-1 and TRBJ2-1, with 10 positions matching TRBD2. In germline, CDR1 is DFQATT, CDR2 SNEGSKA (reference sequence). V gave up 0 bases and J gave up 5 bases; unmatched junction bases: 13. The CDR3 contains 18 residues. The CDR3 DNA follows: TGCAGTGCTAGAGAGGGCGTCTTCGGACTAGCGGTAAACAATGAGCAGTTCTTC. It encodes CSAREGVFGLAVNNEQFF.

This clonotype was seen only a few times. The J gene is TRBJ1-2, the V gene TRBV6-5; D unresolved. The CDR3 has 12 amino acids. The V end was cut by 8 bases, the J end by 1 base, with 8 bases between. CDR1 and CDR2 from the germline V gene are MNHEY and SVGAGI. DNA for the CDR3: TGTGCCAGCGGGAGCGGTAACTATGGCTACACCTTC. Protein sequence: CASGSGNYGYTF.

The CDR3 here is CASSSDPQAREQYF. DNA for the CDR3: TGTGCCAGCAGCTCCGATCCCCAAGCACGGGAGCAGTACTTC. The chain combines TRBV7-6 with TRBJ2-7, with D unresolved. Germline V gene data show CDR1 as SGHVS and CDR2 as FNYEAQ. This CDR3 is 14 amino acids long. The V and J ends lost 4 bases and 7 bases respectively, with 17 bases between them.

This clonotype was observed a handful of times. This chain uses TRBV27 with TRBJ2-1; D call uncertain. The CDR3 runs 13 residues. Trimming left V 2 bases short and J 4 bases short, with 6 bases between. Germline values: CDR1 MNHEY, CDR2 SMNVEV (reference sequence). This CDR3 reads CASSLMDYNEQFF. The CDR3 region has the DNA TGTGCCAGCAGTTTAATGGATTACAATGAGCAGTTCTTC.

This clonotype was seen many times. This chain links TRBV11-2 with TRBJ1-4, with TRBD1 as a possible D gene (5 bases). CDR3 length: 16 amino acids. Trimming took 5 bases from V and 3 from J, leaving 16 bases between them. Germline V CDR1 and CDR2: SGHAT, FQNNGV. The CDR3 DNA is TGTGCCAGCAGCCCCCCCAGCTCAGGGTCTAATGAAAAACTGTTTTTT. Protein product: CASSPPSSGSNEKLFF.

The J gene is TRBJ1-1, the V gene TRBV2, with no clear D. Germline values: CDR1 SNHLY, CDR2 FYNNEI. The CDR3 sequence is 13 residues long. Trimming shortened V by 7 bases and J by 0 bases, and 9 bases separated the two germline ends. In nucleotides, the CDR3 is TGTGCCAGCAATCAGTACATGAACACTGAAGCTTTCTTT. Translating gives CASNQYMNTEAFF.

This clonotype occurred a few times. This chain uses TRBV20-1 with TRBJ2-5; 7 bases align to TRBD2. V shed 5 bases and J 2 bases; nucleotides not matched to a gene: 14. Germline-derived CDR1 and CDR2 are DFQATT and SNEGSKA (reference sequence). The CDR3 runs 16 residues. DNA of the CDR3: TGCAGTGCTTACGGGGGAGGGCCTGGGTATCAAGAGACCCAGTACTTC. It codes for CSAYGGGPGYQETQYF.

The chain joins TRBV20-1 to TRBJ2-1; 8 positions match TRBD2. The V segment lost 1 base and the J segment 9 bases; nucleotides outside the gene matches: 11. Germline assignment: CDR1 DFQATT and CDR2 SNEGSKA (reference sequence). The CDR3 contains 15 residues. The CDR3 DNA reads TGCAGTGCTAGAGCCCCCTCAGAGCGGGGGACTGAGCAGTTCTTC. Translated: CSARAPSERGTEQFF.

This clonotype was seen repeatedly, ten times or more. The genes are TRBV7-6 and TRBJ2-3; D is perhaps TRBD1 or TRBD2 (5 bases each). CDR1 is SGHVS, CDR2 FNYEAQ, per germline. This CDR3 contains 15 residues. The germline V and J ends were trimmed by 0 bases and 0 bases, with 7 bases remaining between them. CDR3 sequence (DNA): TGTGCCAGCAGCTTAGCAGGGACGAGCACAGATACGCAGTATTTT. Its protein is CASSLAGTSTDTQYF.

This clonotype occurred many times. The CDR3 spells CASSVGGPNQPQHF. CDR3 coding DNA: TGTGCCAGCAGCGTAGGGGGACCAAATCAGCCCCAGCATTTT. The V call is TRBV9, the J call TRBJ1-5, with D possibly TRBD1 on 5 matching bases. CDR3 length: 14 amino acids. V shed 0 bases and J shed 4 bases, with 8 bases lying between them. Looked up from germline, CDR1 is SGDLS and CDR2 is YYNGEE.

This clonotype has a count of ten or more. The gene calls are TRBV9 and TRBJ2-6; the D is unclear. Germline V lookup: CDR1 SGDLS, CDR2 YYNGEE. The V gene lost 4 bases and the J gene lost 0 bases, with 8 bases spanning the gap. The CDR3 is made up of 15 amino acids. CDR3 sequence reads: CASSPPSSGANVLTF. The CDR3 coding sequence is TGTGCCAGCAGCCCGCCTAGCTCTGGGGCCAACGTCCTGACTTTC.

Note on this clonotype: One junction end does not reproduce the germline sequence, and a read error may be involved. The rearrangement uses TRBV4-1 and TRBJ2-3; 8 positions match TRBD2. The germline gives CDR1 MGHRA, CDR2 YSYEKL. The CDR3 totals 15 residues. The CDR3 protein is CASSQSGSGTDTQYF. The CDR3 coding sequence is TGTGCCAGCAGCCAAAGCGGGAGTGGCACAGATACGCAGTATTTT.

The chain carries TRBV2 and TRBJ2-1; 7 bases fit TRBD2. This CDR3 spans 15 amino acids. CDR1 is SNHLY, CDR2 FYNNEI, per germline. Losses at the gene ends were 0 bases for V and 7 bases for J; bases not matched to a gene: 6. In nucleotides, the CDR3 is TGTGCCAGCAGTGAAGCGGGAGGGCCTTTAAATGAGCAGTTCTTC. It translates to CASSEAGGPLNEQFF.

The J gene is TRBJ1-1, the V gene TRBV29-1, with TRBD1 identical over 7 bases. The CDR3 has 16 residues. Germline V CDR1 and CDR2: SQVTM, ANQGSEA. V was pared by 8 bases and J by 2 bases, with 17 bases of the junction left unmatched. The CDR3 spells CSFKPRDSLSNTEAFF. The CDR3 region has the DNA TGCAGCTTTAAACCAAGGGACAGCCTCTCAAACACTGAAGCTTTCTTT.

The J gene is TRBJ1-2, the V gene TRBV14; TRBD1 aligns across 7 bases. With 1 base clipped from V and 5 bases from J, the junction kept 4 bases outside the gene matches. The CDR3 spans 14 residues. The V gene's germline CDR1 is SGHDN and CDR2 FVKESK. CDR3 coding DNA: TGTGCCAGCAGCCAAGGACAGGGAAGGTATGGCTACACCTTC. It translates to CASSQGQGRYGYTF.

CDR3 protein: CASSLGERKRAFF. CDR3 bases: TGTGCCAGCAGCTTAGGGGAGAGAAAAAGAGCTTTCTTT. The rearrangement links TRBV7-8 to TRBJ1-1; D remains ambiguous. CDR3 length: 13 amino acids. The ends were cut back, 1 base at V and 10 bases at J, with 13 bases in the middle. Germline CDR1 reads SGHVS; CDR2 reads FQNEAQ. Variable domain in full (rest from reference TRBV7-8 and TRBJ1-1): GAGVSQSPRYKVAKRGQDVALRCDPISGHVSLFWYQQALGQGPEFLTYFQNEAQLDKSGLPSDRFFAERPEGSVSTLKIQRTQQEDSAVYLCASSLGERKRAFFGQGTRLTVV.

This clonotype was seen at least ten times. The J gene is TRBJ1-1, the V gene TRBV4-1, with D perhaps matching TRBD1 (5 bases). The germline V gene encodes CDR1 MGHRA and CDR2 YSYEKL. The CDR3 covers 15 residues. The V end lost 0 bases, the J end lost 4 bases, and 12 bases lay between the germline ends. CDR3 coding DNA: TGCGCCAGCAGCCAAGAACAGGCGGCGGGCACTGAAGCTTTCTTT. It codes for CASSQEQAAGTEAFF.

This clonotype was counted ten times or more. The CDR3 DNA is TGTGCCAGCGACAATAGCGGTGGCACCGGGGAGCTGTTTTTT. Translated, it gives CASDNSGGTGELFF. The chain combines TRBV7-9 with TRBJ2-2; the D gene is possibly TRBD2 (6 bases). The V gene's germline CDR1 is SEHNR and CDR2 FQNEAQ (reference sequence). The CDR3 is made up of 14 amino acids. V was trimmed by 8 bases and J by 4 bases, leaving 14 bases between them. Based on the CDR3 plus reference TRBV7-9 and TRBJ2-2, the full variable domain is DTGVSQNPRHKITKRGQNVTFRCDPISEHNRLYWYRQTLGQGPEFLTYFQNEAQLEKSRLLSDRFSAERPKGSFSTLEIQRTEQGDSAMYLCASDNSGGTGELFFGEGSRLTVL.